These 15 T cell receptor beta chains were all obtained from the same sample, sequenced in a study of T cells in Graves' hyperthyroidism and ophthalmopathy. What was amplified from RNA transcripts were TCR beta CDR3 regions. Using the HTBI primer set, a first-round RT-PCR was run on the TCR CDR3. TCRdb reprocessed the multiplex PCR reads with MiXCR, giving one entry per CDR3 protein. The table records hundreds of thousands of distinct CDR3 sequences, around 22% of them present only once. Sample: blood. The receptor source for this set is a woman under 40 with Graves' ophthalmopathy.

This clonotype was detected only a few times. The V gene is TRBV2, the J gene TRBJ1-5; TRBD1 matches at 7 bases. V trimming: 7 bases; J trimming: 1 base; junction bases outside the gene matches: 13. CDR3 length: 17 amino acids. The germline V gene encodes CDR1 SNHLY and CDR2 FYNNEI. CDR3: CASKGITGEGSNQPQHF. The CDR3 DNA reads as TGTGCCAGCAAGGGAATTACAGGGGAAGGGAGCAATCAGCCCCAGCATTTT.

Comments on this clonotype: One base away lies a much larger clone, so this may be a sequencing read error. The gene calls are TRBV7-9 and TRBJ2-5, with D possibly being TRBD2 (5 bases). Germline values: CDR1 SEHNR, CDR2 FQNEAQ (reference sequence). The CDR3 spans 13 residues. The CDR3 region has the DNA TGTGCCAGCAGCTTGCTACTTGGGGAGAGCCAGTACTTC. Translation gives CASSLLLGESQYF.

The sample holds many counts of this clonotype. J is TRBJ2-7 and V is TRBV6-2 or TRBV6-3; 7 bases are shared with TRBD1. The V gene's germline CDR1 is MNHEY and CDR2 SVGEGT. The CDR3 has 16 residues. V shed 0 bases, J shed 3 bases, and the junction held 8 bases outside the gene matches. The DNA for the CDR3 is TGTGCCAGCAGTTACTCGAAACAGGGGAATTTCTACGAGCAGTACTTC. Protein: CASSYSKQGNFYEQYF.

Many counts were recorded for this clonotype. The chain carries TRBV6-5 and TRBJ1-1, with D hard to call. In germline, CDR1 is MNHEY, CDR2 SVGAGI. Trimming cost V 2 bases and J 7 bases, with 5 bases left between them. The CDR3 totals 11 residues. CDR3 sequence reads: CASSYGVEAFF. Here the CDR3 DNA reads TGTGCCAGCAGTTACGGGGTTGAAGCTTTCTTT.

This clonotype was recorded at least ten times. This rearrangement joins TRBV2 to TRBJ1-5; a weak D match, TRBD1 (5 bases). CDR1 is SNHLY, CDR2 FYNNEI, per germline. Trimming pared 5 bases from V and 3 bases from J, leaving 11 bases between. CDR3 length equals 14 residues. The CDR3 coding sequence is TGTGCCAGCAGTCAGGGCCCTGACAATCAGCCCCAGCATTTT. It encodes CASSQGPDNQPQHF.

This clonotype was detected ten times or more. The chain combines TRBV7-9 with TRBJ1-2; 8 nucleotides agree with TRBD1. This CDR3 comprises 15 residues. Germline V gene sequence: CDR1 SEHNR, CDR2 FQNEAQ (reference sequence). V shed 5 bases and J 2 bases; nucleotides not matched to a gene: 7. The DNA of the CDR3 is TGTGCCAGCAGCGCACCGGGACAGGAGAACTATGGCTACACCTTC. It codes for CASSAPGQENYGYTF.

This clonotype was seen repeatedly, ten times or more. The chain links TRBV6-2 or TRBV6-3 to TRBJ1-1, with 7 nucleotides matching TRBD1. V was clipped by 6 bases and J by 8 bases; unmatched bases: 3. The CDR3 sequence is 11 residues long. CDR1 MNHEY and CDR2 SVGEGT come from the germline V gene. CDR3 sequence reads: CASRDRVEAFF. The CDR3 nucleotides read TGTGCCAGCAGAGACAGGGTCGAAGCTTTCTTT.

The chain joins TRBV9 to TRBJ2-5; D unresolved. Trimming took off 6 bases at V and 4 bases at J, with 16 bases between the two ends. The germline gives CDR1 SGDLS, CDR2 YYNGEE. The CDR3 runs to 14 residues. The CDR3 coding sequence is TGTGCCAGCACCAGATCCCACGATCGAGAGACCCAGTACTTC. Translation gives CASTRSHDRETQYF.

This clonotype has ten or more counts. The chain carries TRBV9 and TRBJ2-7; D possibly corresponds to TRBD2 (6 bases). The ends were cut back, 0 bases at V and 5 bases at J, with 9 bases in the middle. In germline, CDR1 is SGDLS, CDR2 YYNGEE. The CDR3 spans 13 residues. The CDR3 reads CASSVGGVHEQYF. In DNA, the CDR3 is TGTGCCAGCAGCGTAGGGGGGGTCCACGAGCAGTACTTC.

This clonotype has at least ten counts. A much more abundant neighbour one base away suggests this may be a read error. The V gene is TRBV11-2, the J gene TRBJ1-2; a weak D match, TRBD1 (6 bases). The CDR3 sequence is 12 residues long. The germline V and J ends were trimmed by 1 base and 8 bases, with 8 bases remaining between them. Germline loops: CDR1 SGHAT, CDR2 FQNNGV. The DNA for the CDR3 is TGTGCCAGCAGCTTAGCAGGGGAAGGCTACACCTTC. Protein sequence: CASSLAGEGYTF.

This clonotype was counted ten times or more. This chain links TRBV5-4 with TRBJ2-6; the D gene is possibly TRBD2 (6 bases). Germline CDR1 reads SGHNT; CDR2 reads YYREEE (reference sequence). CDR3 length: 15 residues. The V and J ends lost 3 bases and 4 bases respectively, with 11 bases between them. CDR3 coding DNA: TGTGCCAGCAGCTCTCAGGGAGGAGGGGCCAACGTCCTGACTTTC. Its translation is CASSSQGGGANVLTF.

This clonotype was seen only a few times. This could be a read error, since a much larger clone is one nucleotide away. This chain connects TRBV5-1 to TRBJ2-5; D is possibly TRBD1 or TRBD2 (6 bases each). CDR3 length: 15 residues. Germline CDR1 reads SGHRS; CDR2 reads YFSETQ. The CDR3 nucleotides read TGCGCCTGCAGCTTTACCGGGGGCGCGTCGGAGACCCAGTACTTC. Translating gives CACSFTGGASETQYF.

In this sample, this clonotype turned up many times. This chain connects TRBV7-9 to TRBJ1-1, with D tentatively TRBD1 (6 bases). Trimming stripped 5 bases from V and 5 bases from J, with 15 bases between. Germline CDR1 is SEHNR and CDR2 is FQNEAQ (reference sequence). This CDR3 is 14 amino acids long. CDR3 protein: CASSLVSGTTEAFF. CDR3 nucleotide sequence: TGTGCCAGCAGCCTTGTAAGTGGGACAACTGAAGCTTTCTTT.

Ten or more counts support this clonotype. V and J are TRBV20-1 and TRBJ2-7; a weak D match, TRBD2 (5 bases). Germline V gene sequence: CDR1 DFQATT, CDR2 SNEGSKA (reference sequence). V was shortened by 5 bases and J by 0 bases, with 14 bases between the two germline ends. The CDR3 has 14 amino acids. The CDR3 DNA follows: TGCAGTGCTCCGGAGGCCGGCAGCTCCTACGAGCAGTACTTC. The encoded protein is CSAPEAGSSYEQYF.

As to this clonotype: A read error may account for a junction end that differs from germline. This chain joins TRBV2 and TRBJ1-2; D remains ambiguous. Germline CDR1 reads SNHLY; CDR2 reads FYNNEI. The CDR3 loop spans 13 amino acids. The CDR3 loop is CASSERSDYGFTF. The CDR3 DNA is TGTGCCAGCAGTGAGCGATCGGACTATGGCTTCACCTTC.